Sequencing of this T cell receptor (beta chain) was carried out in a study of blood T cell repertoires in COVID-19. Overall study: Acute-phase and convalescent COVID-19 samples originated in the United States, Italy and Spain. PBMCs, B-cell-depleted T cells, or T cells provided the cDNA or gDNA that made up the material.

With 0 bases removed from V and 7 bases from J, the gap between germline ends came to 13 bases. The CDR3 has 14 residues. Germline V gene data show CDR1 as LNHDA and CDR2 as SQIVND (reference sequence). Sequenced by immunoSEQ multiplex PCR; TCRdb stores in-frame clones only, minus some. The sample holds approximately 140,000 clones; 84% are singletons and the top ten take approximately 40%. V is TRBV19 and J is TRBJ2-7, with a weak D call TRBD1 (5 bases). The TCR comes from a human donor in a cohort sampled during active COVID-19. Sequenced: peripheral blood. The CDR3 spells CASSIDRKGWEQYF. In nucleotides, the CDR3 is TGTGCCAGTAGTATAGATCGTAAGGGGTGGGAGCAGTACTTC.